This TCR beta chain was recorded in a study of blood T cell repertoires in COVID-19. About the research overall: Sample material is recorded as cDNA or gDNA derived from T cells, B-cell-depleted T cells, or PBMCs.

Libraries were prepared by immunoSEQ multiplex PCR; TCRdb keeps only in-frame clonotypes and omits some of them. Among around 200,000 clones listed, around nine tenths were seen once. The sample was peripheral blood. The sequence came from a woman aged 18-35 years who had recovered from COVID-19.

The CDR3 DNA sequence: TGTGCCAGCAGCTTGCAGGGAGGGGATCAGCCCCAGCATTTT. It codes for CASSLQGGDQPQHF. The rearrangement uses TRBV7-9 and TRBJ1-5; the D gene is possibly TRBD1 (5 bases). V was shortened by 3 bases and J by 5 bases, with 11 bases between the two germline ends. Germline V CDR1 and CDR2: SEHNR, FQNEAQ (reference sequence). This CDR3 is 14 amino acids long.